A single T cell receptor beta chain is shown here with its context. Its target is unknown. This sample was taken from a study of CD8+CD57+ T cells in acquired aplastic anemia. Study results and caveats: A significant difference in CD8+ Simpson's diversity between patients and controls was not found.

Only patients with CD8+CD57+ cell expansion on flow cytometry were chosen for sequencing. Trimming cost V 6 bases and J 1 base; bases outside gene matches: 1. The CDR3 is made up of 13 amino acids. Germline CDR1 is SQVTM and CDR2 is ANQGSEA. Genomic DNA, serving as template, underwent TCR beta VDJ and CDR3 profiling. TCRdb passed the reads through MiXCR, listing each CDR3 protein once. The table has hundreds of thousands of distinct CDR3 sequences, around 33% seen once. The TCR originated in a human donor with aplastic anemia. The V gene is TRBV29-1, the J gene TRBJ2-4; 9 positions match TRBD1. The sequenced material came from sorted CD4+, CD8+, or CD8+CD57+ T cells (not recorded which) from PBMCs. In DNA, the CDR3 is TGCAGCGTAGGACAGGGGGCCAAAAACATTCAGTACTTC. Amino acids: CSVGQGAKNIQYF.